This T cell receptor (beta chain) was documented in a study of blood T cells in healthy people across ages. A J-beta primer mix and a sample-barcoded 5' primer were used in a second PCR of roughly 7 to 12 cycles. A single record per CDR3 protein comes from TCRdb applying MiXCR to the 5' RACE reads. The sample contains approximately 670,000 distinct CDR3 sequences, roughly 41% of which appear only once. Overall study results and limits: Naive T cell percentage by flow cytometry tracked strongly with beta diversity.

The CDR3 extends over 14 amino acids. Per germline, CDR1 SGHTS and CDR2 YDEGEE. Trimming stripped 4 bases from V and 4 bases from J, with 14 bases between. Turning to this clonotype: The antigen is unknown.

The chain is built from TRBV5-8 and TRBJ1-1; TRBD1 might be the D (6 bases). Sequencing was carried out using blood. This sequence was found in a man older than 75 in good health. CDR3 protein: CASSRIRGGTEAFF. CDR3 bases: TGTGCCAGCAGCCGGATCCGAGGGGGCACTGAAGCTTTCTTT. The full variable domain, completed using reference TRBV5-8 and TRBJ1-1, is EAGVTQSPTHLIKTRGQQATLRCSPISGHTSVYWYQQALGLGLQFLLWYDEGEERNRGNFPPRFSGRQFPNYSSELNVNALELEDSALYLCASSRIRGGTEAFFGQGTRLTVV.